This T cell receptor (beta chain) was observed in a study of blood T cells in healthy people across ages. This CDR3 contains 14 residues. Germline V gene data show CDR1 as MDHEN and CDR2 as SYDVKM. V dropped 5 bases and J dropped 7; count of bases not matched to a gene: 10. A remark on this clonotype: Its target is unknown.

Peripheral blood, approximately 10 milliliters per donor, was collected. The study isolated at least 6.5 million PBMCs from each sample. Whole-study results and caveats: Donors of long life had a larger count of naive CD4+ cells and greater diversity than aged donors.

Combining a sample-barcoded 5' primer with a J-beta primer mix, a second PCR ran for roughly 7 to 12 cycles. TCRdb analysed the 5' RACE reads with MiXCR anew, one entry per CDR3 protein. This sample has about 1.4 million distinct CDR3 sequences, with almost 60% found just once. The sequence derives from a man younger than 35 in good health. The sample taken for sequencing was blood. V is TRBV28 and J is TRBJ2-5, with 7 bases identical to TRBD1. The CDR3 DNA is TGTGCCAGCAGTCCGAGGGGGCGCCTAAGGACCCAGTACTTC. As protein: CASSPRGRLRTQYF. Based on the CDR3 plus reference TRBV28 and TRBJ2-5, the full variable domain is DVKVTQSSRYLVKRTGEKVFLECVQDMDHENMFWYRQDPGLGLRLIYFSYDVKMKEKGDIPEGYSVSREKKERFSLILESASTNQTSMYLCASSPRGRLRTQYFGPGTRLLVL.